The T cell receptor beta chain under discussion was sequenced for a study of CD8 T cells in Susac syndrome. The CDR3 length is 11 residues. With 10 bases removed from V and 7 bases from J, the gap between germline ends came to 13 bases. Germline CDR1 is SEHNR and CDR2 is FQNEAQ (reference sequence). TCR beta from blood CD8+ and CD4+ T cells was sequenced. An amount of RNA that ranged from 0.5 to 1 ug was reverse transcribed with random hexamers. Multiplex PCR with immunoSEQ amplified the TCR beta CDR3 across 54 Vbeta and 13 Jbeta. TCRdb ran MiXCR on the immunoSEQ multiplex PCR reads and lists one entry per CDR3 protein. This repertoire shows 150,000 to 200,000 distinct CDR3 sequences, about 95% found once; its top ten account for less than 0.2%.

This clonotype was obtained from a human donor with multiple sclerosis. The specimen sequenced was CD8+ T cells from PBMCs. V usage is TRBV7-9 and J usage is TRBJ2-5, with unresolved D. CDR3 loop: CATVMGGTQYF. The CDR3, as DNA: TGTGCCACCGTAATGGGCGGGACCCAGTACTTC.